The TCR beta chain described here comes from a study of T cell changes during pregnancy in multiple sclerosis. CDR3 length: 14 residues. The germline gives CDR1 SGHRS, CDR2 YFSETQ. With 7 bases removed from V and 1 base from J, the gap between germline ends came to 12 bases. Using immunoSEQ multiplex PCR, the repertoire was profiled, and TCRdb retains in-frame clones only, with some absent. The sample lists around 19,000 clones, about 88% occurring once. This chain connects TRBV5-1 to TRBJ1-5, with D possibly being TRBD1 (5 bases). The sample consisted of CD8+ T cells from peripheral blood mononuclear cells, taken after pregnancy. This clonotype was sampled from a female donor in good health, enrolled as a control in a pregnancy study. CDR3 amino acids: CASRGEGSNQPQHF. CDR3 nucleotides: TGCGCCAGCCGGGGGGAGGGGAGCAATCAGCCCCAGCATTTT.